This T cell receptor beta chain was sequenced in a study of shared clonotypes between healthy human individuals (dated by TCRdb to 2019 to 2021). General notes on the study: Two women and three men aged 18 to 49 years were included in the cohort. The study deeply sequenced blood TCR repertoires of five healthy adults to estimate repertoire size and the extent of clonotype sharing between individuals. Per donor, three plates each were used for CD4 naive and CD4 memory, two for CD8 naive, and one for CD8 memory. To increase sequencing depth and limit assay-specific biases, TCR repertoire library preparation and sequencing were carried out by different laboratories using diverse techniques. Leukapheresis yielded between about 0.85 and 10 billion PBMCs per donor.

TCR CDR3 regions were amplified from genomic DNA by multiplex PCR using the deep immunoSEQ assay. Extracted genomic DNA from each cell subset was spread evenly across all wells of several immunoSEQ 96-well plates, with each plate serving as a replicate. For sorted subsets, each replicate PCR was loaded with about 200 ng genomic DNA, equivalent to 30,000 or so T cell genomes. Purified libraries were measured with a Qubit 3.0 fluorometer, size-checked on a Bioanalyzer 2100, and measured again with the KAPA Library Quantification kit. Every immunoSEQ 96-well plate was sequenced on a dedicated single-read 150-cycle Illumina NextSeq 550 flow cell. The authors' analysis ran thus. Because only junctional sequences without quality scores were contained in the immunoSEQ output, filtering matching that applied to full-length reads could not be performed. Sequences were annotated with PyIR, a Python wrapper for IgBLAST v1.9, using IMGT germline references to assign V/J genes and CDR3. Reads were removed for weak V/J assignments (E-value above 1e-6), missing CDR3, stop codons, out-of-frame junctions, or ambiguous translated residues. V3J clonotypes were defined as sequences sharing an identical inferred V gene, J gene, and CDR3 amino acid sequence. To compute the percentage overlap between repertoires, the number of shared unique clonotypes was divided by the size of the smaller repertoire. Richness of each repertoire was evaluated using RTK rarefaction, the Chao1 estimator, and Recon v2.1 estimates of unobserved clonotypes. Generation probabilities were computed with OLGA for all TCRbeta clonotypes obtained by the gDNA method from several donors. Imported from immuneACCESS, the table was reduced by TCRdb to in-frame sequences with V and J called. These copies leave out some clones; in studies compared against another copy, an unresolved V gene accounts for under half, and the cause of the remainder is not known. The D gene and trimming were derived from the DNA, and the V and J assignments and clone size from that table. Present in this sample are more than 2 million clones, roughly 94% of which were seen just once. The biggest ten clones account for 0.9% to 1.3% of the sample.

Beyond this particular receptor, the publication reports: Naive subsets generally had larger estimated clonotype richness than memory subsets. Incomplete sequencing was indicated by rarefaction of sorted-subset datasets, despite the large sequencing depth. Based on pairwise subsampling, the degree of clonotype sharing among donors was expected to be affected by sequencing depth. Across a few donors, about 5% of naive CD4, approximately 3.5% of naive CD8, under 2.5% of memory CD4, and under 0.45% of memory CD8 clonotypes were shared. The small number of donors limited the genetic and exposure-history diversity represented. Clonotypes shared by all four sorted-subset donors showed higher generation probabilities than non-shared clonotypes. Sampling was restricted to blood, and TCR repertoires in tissues likely differ from the TCR repertoires found in blood.

The germline V and J ends show losses of 5 bases and 6 bases respectively, and no gene match explains 9 bases of the junction. From its cysteine to its phenylalanine, the CDR3 spans 15 amino acids. The retained sequence is limited to the CDR3, 45 bases, with the frame set at the first base. CDR1 MNHEY and CDR2 SMNVEV were looked up in the germline V gene (reference sequence). CD8 naive samples were CD45RO-negative cells positively selected for CCR7, giving a CD45RA+CCR7+ population that excluded TemRA cells. The donors were healthy, HIV-negative adults who had no recently reported acute infections or vaccinations. Every donor was a Caucasian adult residing in Nashville, Tennessee, USA. Blood was collected by leukapheresis, and PBMCs were isolated by Ficoll-Histopaque density gradient centrifugation and then cryopreserved in liquid nitrogen vapor phase. Purity and quantity of every magnetically sorted T cell population were checked by analytical flow cytometry. Genomic DNA was isolated from each sorted fraction and quantified by UV absorbance on a Nanodrop 2000c.

With regard to this clone: Its antigen is still unknown. There are no base qualities to consult, and no much larger clone falls within one base.

Sample: naive CD8+ T cells sorted from blood. In light of the paper, this sample's cell subset or site label describes: CD45RA+CCR7+. This sequence uses TRBV27 and TRBJ1-2, and 10 junctional nucleotides match TRBD1. The origin of this receptor is a man aged 18-30 years in good health. The CDR3 here reads CASSGIGTGENGYTF. The DNA reads as follows: TGTGCCAGCAGTGGGATAGGGACAGGGGAAAATGGCTACACCTTC.